This T cell receptor (beta chain) was obtained from a study of blood T cell repertoires in COVID-19. Study as a whole: Samples taken during acute and convalescent COVID-19 were collected in the United States, Italy and Spain. The analysed material was cDNA or gDNA that came from T cells, B-cell-depleted T cells, or PBMCs.

The table lists this clone with a few counts. Original handling: Reference gene primer amplification yielded estimated nucleated cell counts. Assay: immunoSEQ multiplex PCR; the TCRdb copy retains only in-frame clones and omits some. Clone size and V and J calls were adopted from that table, with D and trimming inferred from the DNA. This sample has around 150,000 clones, with about 90% found just once. The CDR3 length is 14 residues. Trimming removed 2 bases from V and 2 bases from J; junction bases left unmatched: 2. The V gene's germline CDR1 is GTSNPN and CDR2 SVGIG (reference sequence). The chain joins TRBV30 to TRBJ2-7; TRBD1 agrees at 11 bases. The receptor was derived from a man aged 50 or older with active or convalescent COVID-19. Material: peripheral blood. The CDR3 spells CAWSTGQGAYEQYF. The CDR3 DNA is TGTGCCTGGAGTACGGGACAGGGGGCCTACGAGCAGTACTTC.